The rows below give T cell receptor beta chains drawn from one sample of a study of beta chain features in type 1 diabetes. Produced via immunoSEQ multiplex PCR; TCRdb's table is partial and in-frame only. The data contain about half a million clones, 10% to 12% of them singletons. Material: naive CD4+ T cells from blood. The receptors here all came from a woman younger than 30 in good health. Each CDR3 is given with its conserved first and last residue.

v_gene: TRBV9
j_gene: TRBJ2-3
CDR3aa: CASSPGTGSITDTQYF

v_gene: TRBV23-1
j_gene: TRBJ2-3
CDR3aa: CASTPTRHTQYF

v_gene: TRBV15
j_gene: TRBJ2-3
CDR3aa: CATSLSGGTDTQYF

v_gene: TRBV9
j_gene: TRBJ1-3
CDR3aa: CASSVAESGNTIYF

v_gene: TRBV7-6
j_gene: TRBJ1-4
CDR3aa: CASSSGGRGPNEKLFF

v_gene: TRBV10-3
j_gene: TRBJ1-4
CDR3aa: CATQSATNEKLFF

v_gene: TRBV19
j_gene: TRBJ1-4
CDR3aa: CASRRSGPVGTGEKLFF

v_gene: TRBV29-1
j_gene: TRBJ2-1
CDR3aa: CSVRGGLSDNEQFF

v_gene: TRBV2
j_gene: TRBJ2-1
CDR3aa: CASSDMTGYSEQFF

v_gene: TRBV11-1
j_gene: TRBJ2-7
CDR3aa: CASSFPQRTYEQYF

v_gene: TRBV4-3
j_gene: TRBJ1-6
CDR3aa: CASSRQYNSPLHF

v_gene: TRBV7-2
j_gene: TRBJ1-1
CDR3aa: CASRYRDRVAEAFF

v_gene: TRBV29-1
j_gene: TRBJ2-7
CDR3aa: CSVEDRGGSGKEQYF

v_gene: TRBV7-2
j_gene: TRBJ2-1
CDR3aa: CASRRGLNEQFF

v_gene: TRBV7-9
j_gene: TRBJ2-7
CDR3aa: CASSLERRTYEQYF

v_gene: TRBV7-7
j_gene: TRBJ2-3
CDR3aa: CASSLVRGGTDTQYF

v_gene: TRBV5-1
j_gene: TRBJ2-3
CDR3aa: CASSTLKPTDTQYF

v_gene: TRBV30
j_gene: TRBJ2-1
CDR3aa: CAWSRGMGGNEQFF

v_gene: TRBV9
j_gene: TRBJ1-2
CDR3aa: CASSVEGRDGYTF

v_gene: TRBV4-1
j_gene: TRBJ2-4
CDR3aa: CASSLSITPAKNIQYF

v_gene: TRBV27
j_gene: TRBJ1-1
CDR3aa: CASSLNADRAAFF

v_gene: TRBV12-5
j_gene: TRBJ1-1
CDR3aa: CASGTSTGFTEAFF

v_gene: TRBV7-2
j_gene: TRBJ2-5
CDR3aa: CASSFQRGQETQYF

v_gene: TRBV13
j_gene: TRBJ1-6
CDR3aa: CASSRQGSSYNSPLHF

v_gene: TRBV4-1
j_gene: TRBJ2-3
CDR3aa: CASSQAASGRTDTQYF

v_gene: TRBV25-1
j_gene: TRBJ2-1
CDR3aa: CASSESLGQNEQFF

v_gene: TRBV4-2
j_gene: TRBJ2-2
CDR3aa: CASSRTGSRVSGSGELFF

v_gene: TRBV6-5
j_gene: TRBJ1-5
CDR3aa: CASSPFGVQPQHF

v_gene: TRBV5-1
j_gene: TRBJ2-7
CDR3aa: CASSSPTGTYEQYF

v_gene: TRBV6-6
j_gene: TRBJ1-5
CDR3aa: CASSYGFFQPQHF

v_gene: TRBV7-3
j_gene: TRBJ2-1
CDR3aa: CASSLGPSGTYNEQFF

v_gene: TRBV15
j_gene: TRBJ1-5
CDR3aa: CATSRSGQDQPQHF

v_gene: TRBV4-2
j_gene: TRBJ1-1
CDR3aa: CASSSGDRNTEAFF

v_gene: TRBV25-1
j_gene: TRBJ1-6
CDR3aa: CASSGRRRDSPLHF

v_gene: TRBV4-3
j_gene: TRBJ1-6
CDR3aa: CASTGRSSYNSPLHF

v_gene: TRBV7-9
j_gene: TRBJ1-4
CDR3aa: CALGGRGEKLFF

v_gene: TRBV4-3
j_gene: TRBJ2-1
CDR3aa: CASSQDRATFSNEQFF

v_gene: TRBV28
j_gene: TRBJ2-6
CDR3aa: CASSGYSSGANVLTF

v_gene: TRBV29-1
j_gene: TRBJ1-2
CDR3aa: CSVEDAPGQGWNYGYTF

v_gene: TRBV25-1
j_gene: TRBJ2-5
CDR3aa: CASSDPGTGEETQYF

v_gene: TRBV14
j_gene: TRBJ2-7
CDR3aa: CASSPGQTYEQYF

v_gene: TRBV5-4
j_gene: TRBJ2-2
CDR3aa: CASSFPSGDTGELFF

v_gene: TRBV7-2
j_gene: TRBJ1-1
CDR3aa: CASSRDRARNTEAFF

v_gene: TRBV7-8
j_gene: TRBJ2-4
CDR3aa: CASSLARLGLAKNIQYF

v_gene: TRBV11-1
j_gene: TRBJ2-6
CDR3aa: CASSLQTGRSSGANVLTF

v_gene: TRBV5-1
j_gene: TRBJ2-3
CDR3aa: CASSPGGDSSTDTQYF

v_gene: TRBV11-2
j_gene: TRBJ2-3
CDR3aa: CASGDTQYF

v_gene: TRBV7-9
j_gene: TRBJ2-3
CDR3aa: CASSLDTLAGASTDTQYF

v_gene: TRBV5-6
j_gene: TRBJ2-1
CDR3aa: CASSPGTVSYNEQFF

v_gene: TRBV5-1
j_gene: TRBJ2-3
CDR3aa: CASRAGGYTDTQYF

v_gene: TRBV2
j_gene: TRBJ2-5
CDR3aa: CASRGRTGETQYF

v_gene: TRBV5-1
j_gene: TRBJ2-7
CDR3aa: CASSLGQSSYEQYF

v_gene: TRBV6-6
j_gene: TRBJ2-3
CDR3aa: CASSSGPFRTDTQYF

v_gene: TRBV25-1
j_gene: TRBJ2-7
CDR3aa: CASRPLADDYEQYF

v_gene: TRBV6-5
j_gene: TRBJ1-2
CDR3aa: CASSYAATGFFGYTF

v_gene: TRBV4-1
j_gene: TRBJ1-1
CDR3aa: CASSQVGSGVEAFF

v_gene: TRBV4-2
j_gene: TRBJ2-7
CDR3aa: CASSHLQTGSYYEQYF

v_gene: TRBV28
j_gene: TRBJ2-1
CDR3aa: CASSLFPGLALDEQFF

v_gene: TRBV9
j_gene: TRBJ1-1
CDR3aa: CASSVGPQTGGLMNTEAFF

v_gene: TRBV10-3
j_gene: TRBJ2-6
CDR3aa: CAIRLKYKSESGANVLTF